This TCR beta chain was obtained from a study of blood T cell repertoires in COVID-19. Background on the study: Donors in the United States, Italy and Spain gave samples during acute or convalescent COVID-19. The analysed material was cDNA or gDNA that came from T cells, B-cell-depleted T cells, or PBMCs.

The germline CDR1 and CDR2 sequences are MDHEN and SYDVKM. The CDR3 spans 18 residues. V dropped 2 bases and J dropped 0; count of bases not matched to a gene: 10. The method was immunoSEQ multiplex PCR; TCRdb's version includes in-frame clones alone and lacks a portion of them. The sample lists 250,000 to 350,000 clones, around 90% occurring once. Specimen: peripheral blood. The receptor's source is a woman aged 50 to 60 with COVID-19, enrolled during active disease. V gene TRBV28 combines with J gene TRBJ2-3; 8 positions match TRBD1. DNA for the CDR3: TGTGCCAGCAGTTTAAGGCAGGGGGCTCTACTTAGCACAGATACGCAGTATTTT. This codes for CASSLRQGALLSTDTQYF.